The clone carrying this T cell receptor (beta chain) has just a few counts. The antigen remains unidentified. Germline lookup yields CDR1 DFQATT and CDR2 SNEGSKA (reference sequence). With 5 bases clipped from V and 4 bases from J, the junction kept 6 bases outside the gene matches. This CDR3 has 14 residues. The source of the sample is a study of blood T cells in healthy people across ages. Study outcomes and limitations: Observed TCR beta diversity per million T cells went down as age went up. This fall followed a roughly linear course with age.

Sample-barcoded 5' priming and a J-beta primer mix drove a second PCR of roughly 6 to 12 cycles. Each single sample gave us at least 3 million CDR3-containing paired-end reads. TCRdb reanalysed the 5' RACE reads using MiXCR and keeps one entry per CDR3 protein. The sample has 1.5 million to 1.9 million distinct CDR3 sequences, approximately 43% seen once; the top ten hold approximately 4.1%. Isolation recovered at least 6 million PBMCs from every sample. The sequencing sample was made of blood. This TCR was recovered from a woman aged 18 to 35 in good health. The J gene is TRBJ2-7, the V gene TRBV20-1, with 12 bases aligning to TRBD2. The CDR3 reads CSAWTSGEPYEQYF. CDR3 sequence (DNA): TGCAGTGCTTGGACTAGCGGGGAGCCTTACGAGCAGTACTTC.